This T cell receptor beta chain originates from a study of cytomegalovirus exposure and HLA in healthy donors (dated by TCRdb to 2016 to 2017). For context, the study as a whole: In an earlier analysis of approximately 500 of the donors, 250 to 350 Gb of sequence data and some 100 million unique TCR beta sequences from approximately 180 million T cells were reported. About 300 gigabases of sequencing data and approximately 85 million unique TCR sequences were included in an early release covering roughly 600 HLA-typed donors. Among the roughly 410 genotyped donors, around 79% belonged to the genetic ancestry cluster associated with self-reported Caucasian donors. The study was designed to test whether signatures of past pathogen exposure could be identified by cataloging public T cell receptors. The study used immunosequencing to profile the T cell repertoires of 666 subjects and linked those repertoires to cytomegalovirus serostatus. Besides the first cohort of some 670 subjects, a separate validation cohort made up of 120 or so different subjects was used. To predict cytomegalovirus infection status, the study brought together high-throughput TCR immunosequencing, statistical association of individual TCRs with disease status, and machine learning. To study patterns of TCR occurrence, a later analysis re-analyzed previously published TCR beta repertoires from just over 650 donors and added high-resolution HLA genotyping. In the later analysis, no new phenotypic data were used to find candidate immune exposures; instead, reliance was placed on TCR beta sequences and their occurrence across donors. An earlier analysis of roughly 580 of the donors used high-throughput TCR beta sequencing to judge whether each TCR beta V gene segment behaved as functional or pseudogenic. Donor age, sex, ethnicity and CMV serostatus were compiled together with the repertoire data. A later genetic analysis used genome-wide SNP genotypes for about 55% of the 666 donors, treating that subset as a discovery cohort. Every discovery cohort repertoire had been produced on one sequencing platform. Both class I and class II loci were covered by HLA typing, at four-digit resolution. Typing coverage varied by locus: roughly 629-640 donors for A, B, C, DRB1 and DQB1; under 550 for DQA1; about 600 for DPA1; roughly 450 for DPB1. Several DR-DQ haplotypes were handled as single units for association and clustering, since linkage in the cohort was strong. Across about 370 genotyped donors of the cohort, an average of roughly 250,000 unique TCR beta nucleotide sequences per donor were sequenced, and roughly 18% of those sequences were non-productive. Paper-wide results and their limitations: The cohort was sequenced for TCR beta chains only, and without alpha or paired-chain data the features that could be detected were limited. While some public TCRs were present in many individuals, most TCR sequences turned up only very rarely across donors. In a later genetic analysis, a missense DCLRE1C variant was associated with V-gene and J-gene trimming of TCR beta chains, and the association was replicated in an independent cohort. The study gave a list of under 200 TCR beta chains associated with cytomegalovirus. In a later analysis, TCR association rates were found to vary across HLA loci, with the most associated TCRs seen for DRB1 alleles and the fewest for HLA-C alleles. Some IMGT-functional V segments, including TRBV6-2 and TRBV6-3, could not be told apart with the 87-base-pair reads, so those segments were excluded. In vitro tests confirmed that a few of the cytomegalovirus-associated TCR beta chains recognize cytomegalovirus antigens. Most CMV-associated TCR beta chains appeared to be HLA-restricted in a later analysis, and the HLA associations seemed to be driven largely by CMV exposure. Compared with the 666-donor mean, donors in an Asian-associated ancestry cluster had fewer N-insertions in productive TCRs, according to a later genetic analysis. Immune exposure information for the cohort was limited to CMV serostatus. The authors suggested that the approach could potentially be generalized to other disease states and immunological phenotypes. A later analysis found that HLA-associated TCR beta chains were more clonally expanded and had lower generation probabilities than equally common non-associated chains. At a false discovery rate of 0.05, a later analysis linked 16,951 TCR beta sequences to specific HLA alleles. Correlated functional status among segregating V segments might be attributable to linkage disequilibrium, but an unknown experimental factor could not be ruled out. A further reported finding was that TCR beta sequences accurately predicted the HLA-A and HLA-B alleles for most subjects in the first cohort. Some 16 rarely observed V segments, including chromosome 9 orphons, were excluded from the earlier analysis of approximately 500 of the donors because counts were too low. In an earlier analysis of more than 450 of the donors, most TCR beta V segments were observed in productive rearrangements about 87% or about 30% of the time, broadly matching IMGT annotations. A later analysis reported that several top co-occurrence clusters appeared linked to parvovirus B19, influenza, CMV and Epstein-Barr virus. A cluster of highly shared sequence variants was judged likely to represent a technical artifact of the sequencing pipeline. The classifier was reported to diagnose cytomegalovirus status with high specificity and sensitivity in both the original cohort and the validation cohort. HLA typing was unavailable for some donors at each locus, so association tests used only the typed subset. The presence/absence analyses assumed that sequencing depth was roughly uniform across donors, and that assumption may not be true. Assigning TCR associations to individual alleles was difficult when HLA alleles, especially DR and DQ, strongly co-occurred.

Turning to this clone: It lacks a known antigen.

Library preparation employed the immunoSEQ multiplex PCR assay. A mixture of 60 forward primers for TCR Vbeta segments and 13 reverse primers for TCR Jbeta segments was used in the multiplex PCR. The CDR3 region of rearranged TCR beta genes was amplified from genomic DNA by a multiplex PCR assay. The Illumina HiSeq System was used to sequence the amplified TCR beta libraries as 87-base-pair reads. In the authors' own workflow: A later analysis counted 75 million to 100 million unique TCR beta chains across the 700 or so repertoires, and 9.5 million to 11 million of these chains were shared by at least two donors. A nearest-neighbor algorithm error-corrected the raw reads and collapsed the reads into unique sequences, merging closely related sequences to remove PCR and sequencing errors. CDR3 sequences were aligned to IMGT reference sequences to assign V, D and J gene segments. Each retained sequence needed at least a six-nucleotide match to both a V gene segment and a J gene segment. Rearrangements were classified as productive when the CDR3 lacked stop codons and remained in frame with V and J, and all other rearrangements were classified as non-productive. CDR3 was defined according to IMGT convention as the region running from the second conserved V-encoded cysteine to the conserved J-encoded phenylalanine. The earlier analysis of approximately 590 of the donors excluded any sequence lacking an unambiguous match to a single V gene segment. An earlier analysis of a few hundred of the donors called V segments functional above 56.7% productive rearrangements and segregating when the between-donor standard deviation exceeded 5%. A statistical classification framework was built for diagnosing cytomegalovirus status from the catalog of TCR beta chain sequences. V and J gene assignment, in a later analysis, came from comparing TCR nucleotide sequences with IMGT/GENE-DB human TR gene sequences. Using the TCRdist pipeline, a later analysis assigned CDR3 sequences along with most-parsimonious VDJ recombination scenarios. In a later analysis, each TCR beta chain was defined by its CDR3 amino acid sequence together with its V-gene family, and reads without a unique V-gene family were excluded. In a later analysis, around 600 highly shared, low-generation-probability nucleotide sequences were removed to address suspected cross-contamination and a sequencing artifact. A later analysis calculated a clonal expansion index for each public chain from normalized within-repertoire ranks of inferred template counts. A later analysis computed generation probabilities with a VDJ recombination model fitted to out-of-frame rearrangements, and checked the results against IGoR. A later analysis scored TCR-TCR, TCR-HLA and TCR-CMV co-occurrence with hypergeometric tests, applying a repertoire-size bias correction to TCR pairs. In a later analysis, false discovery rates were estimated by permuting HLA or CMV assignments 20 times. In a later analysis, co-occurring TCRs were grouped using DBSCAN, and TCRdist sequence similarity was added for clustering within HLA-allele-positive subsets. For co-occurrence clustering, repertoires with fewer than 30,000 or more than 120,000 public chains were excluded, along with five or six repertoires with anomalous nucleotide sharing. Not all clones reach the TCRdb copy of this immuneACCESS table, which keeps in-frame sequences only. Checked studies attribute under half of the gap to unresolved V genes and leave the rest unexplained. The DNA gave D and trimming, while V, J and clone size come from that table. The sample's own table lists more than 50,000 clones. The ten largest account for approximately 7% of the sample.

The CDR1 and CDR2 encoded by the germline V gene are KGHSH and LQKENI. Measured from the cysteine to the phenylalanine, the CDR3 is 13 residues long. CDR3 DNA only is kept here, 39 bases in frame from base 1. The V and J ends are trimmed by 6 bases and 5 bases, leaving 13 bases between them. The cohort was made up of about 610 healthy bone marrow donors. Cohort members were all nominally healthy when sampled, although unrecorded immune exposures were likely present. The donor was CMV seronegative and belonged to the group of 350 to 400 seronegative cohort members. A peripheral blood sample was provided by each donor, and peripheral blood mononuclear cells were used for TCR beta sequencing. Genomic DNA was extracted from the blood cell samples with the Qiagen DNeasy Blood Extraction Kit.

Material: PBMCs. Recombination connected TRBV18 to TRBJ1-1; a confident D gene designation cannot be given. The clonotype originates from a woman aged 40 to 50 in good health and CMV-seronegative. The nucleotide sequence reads TGTGCCAGCTCCCCCCTGGCGGGAACTGAAGCTTTCTTT. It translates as CASSPLAGTEAFF.